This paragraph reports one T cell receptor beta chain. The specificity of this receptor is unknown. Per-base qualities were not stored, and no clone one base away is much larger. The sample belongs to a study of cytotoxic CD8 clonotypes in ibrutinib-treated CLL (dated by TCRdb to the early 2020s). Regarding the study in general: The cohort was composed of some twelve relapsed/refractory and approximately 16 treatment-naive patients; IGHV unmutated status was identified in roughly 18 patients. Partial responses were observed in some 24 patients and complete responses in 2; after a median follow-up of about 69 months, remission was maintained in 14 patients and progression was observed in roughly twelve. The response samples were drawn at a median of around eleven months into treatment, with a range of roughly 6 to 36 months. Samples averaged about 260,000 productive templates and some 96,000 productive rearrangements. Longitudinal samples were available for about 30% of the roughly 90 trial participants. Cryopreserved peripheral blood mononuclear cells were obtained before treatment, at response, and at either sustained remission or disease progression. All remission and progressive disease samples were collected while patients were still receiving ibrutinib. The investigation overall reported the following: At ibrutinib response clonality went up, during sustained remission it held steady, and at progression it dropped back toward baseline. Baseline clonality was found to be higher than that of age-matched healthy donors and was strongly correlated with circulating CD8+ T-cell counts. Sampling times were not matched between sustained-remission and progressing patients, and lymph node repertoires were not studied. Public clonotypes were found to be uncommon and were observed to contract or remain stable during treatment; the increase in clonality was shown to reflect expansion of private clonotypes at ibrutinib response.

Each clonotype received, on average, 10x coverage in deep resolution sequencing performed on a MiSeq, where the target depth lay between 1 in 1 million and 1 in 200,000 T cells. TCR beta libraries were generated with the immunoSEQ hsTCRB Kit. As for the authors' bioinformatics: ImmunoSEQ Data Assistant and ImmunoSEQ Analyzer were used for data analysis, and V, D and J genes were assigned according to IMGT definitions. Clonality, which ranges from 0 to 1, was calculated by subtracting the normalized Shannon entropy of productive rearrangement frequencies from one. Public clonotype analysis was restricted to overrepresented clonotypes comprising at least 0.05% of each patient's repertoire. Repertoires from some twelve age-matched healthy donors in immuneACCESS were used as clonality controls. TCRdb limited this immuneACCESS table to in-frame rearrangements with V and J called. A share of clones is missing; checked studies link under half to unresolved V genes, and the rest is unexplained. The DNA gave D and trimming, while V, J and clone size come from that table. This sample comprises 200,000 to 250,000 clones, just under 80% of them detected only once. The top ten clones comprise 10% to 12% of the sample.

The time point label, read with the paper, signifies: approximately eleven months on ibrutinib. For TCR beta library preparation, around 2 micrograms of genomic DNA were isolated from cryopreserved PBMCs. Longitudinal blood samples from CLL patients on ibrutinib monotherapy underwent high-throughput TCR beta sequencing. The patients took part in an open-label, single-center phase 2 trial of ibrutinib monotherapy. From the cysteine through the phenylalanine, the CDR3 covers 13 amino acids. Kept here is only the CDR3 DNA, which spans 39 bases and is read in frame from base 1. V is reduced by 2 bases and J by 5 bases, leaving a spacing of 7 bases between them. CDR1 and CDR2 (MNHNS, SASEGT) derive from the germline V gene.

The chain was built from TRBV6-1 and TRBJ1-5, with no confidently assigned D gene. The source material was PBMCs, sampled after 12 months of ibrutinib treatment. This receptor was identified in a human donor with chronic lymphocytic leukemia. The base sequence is TGTGCCAGCAGTGAATTCCACCATCAGCCCCAGCATTTT. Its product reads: CASSEFHHQPQHF.